This TCR beta chain derives from a study of blood T cell repertoires in COVID-19. Here immunoSEQ multiplex PCR was the method, and the copy in TCRdb shows in-frame clones only, minus some. This repertoire shows some 170,000 clones, around 80% found once; its top ten account for around 5.9%. The CDR3 sequence is 16 residues long. Germline CDR1 WNHNN, CDR2 SYGVQD (reference sequence). Trimming removed 7 bases from V and 0 bases from J, with 15 bases in between. Those who participated ranged in age from about 18 to 89 years and resided in 20 to 30 US areas. The sequenced material came from PBMCs or T cells enriched from blood (not recorded which). The receptor's source is a man aged 35 to 55 who had recovered from COVID-19. The rearrangement links TRBV10-1 to TRBJ1-4, with D maybe TRBD1 (5 bases). CDR3 sequence: CASTPRGGATNEKLFF. Written as DNA, the CDR3 is TGCGCCAGCACCCCTCGGGGGGGGGCAACTAATGAAAAACTGTTTTTT.